Ten or more counts support the clone carrying this T cell receptor (beta chain). The CDR3 has 15 residues. Trimming took 0 bases from V and 9 from J, leaving 15 bases between them. Germline assignment: CDR1 SGHNT and CDR2 YENEEA. No treatment had been given to any patient before thyroid surgery. These data originate in a study of metastatic and nonmetastatic thyroid tumors. Methods used by the authors: Researchers built a distant-metastasis classifier for papillary thyroid cancer that drew on CDR3 differences across clinicopathological groups. TCRdb re-clonotyped the PCR reads through MiXCR. V and J calls and clone size were set by TCRdb, not the authors. This table holds roughly 55,000 clones, about a sixth found once.

The TCR comes from a male donor with papillary thyroid cancer or a benign thyroid nodule (not recorded which). Some clones in this sample may be carry-over from other donors' samples. The V gene is TRBV11-3, the J gene TRBJ2-1; D is undetermined. Sequenced material: blood. The DNA of the CDR3 is TGTGCCAGCAGCTTAGATCGGGCGCCCTTTGGTGAGCAGTTCTTC. It is translated as CASSLDRAPFGEQFF. Complete variable domain (other parts from reference TRBV11-3 and TRBJ2-1): EAGVVQSPRYKIIEKKQPVAFWCNPISGHNTLYWYLQNLGQGPELLIRYENEEAVDDSQLPKDRFSAERLKGVDSTLKIQPAELGDSAVYLCASSLDRAPFGEQFFGPGTRLTVL.